This TCR beta chain was sequenced in a study of long-term antiretroviral therapy in people with HIV. Study-level findings and limits: CDR3 lengths in HIV samples spanned a narrower range than controls. With ART, diversity went up but was still lower than in transplant donor controls. Pre-ART-expanded clones dominated the repertoire at all time points.

The V end lost 0 bases, the J end lost 3 bases, and 6 bases lay between the germline ends. In germline, CDR1 is SGDLS, CDR2 YYNGEE. The CDR3 has 14 residues. Survey level was the resolution at which the v3.0 immunoSEQ assay ran. Profiling relied on immunoSEQ multiplex PCR, and the TCRdb table lists in-frame clones only, not all of them. The profile covers tens of thousands of clones, with 94% appearing a single time and 3.6% taken by the ten largest. Each donor provided at least one pre-ART PBMC sample and at least two post-ART PBMC samples. Note on this clone: Its antigen is currently unknown.

V is TRBV9 and J is TRBJ2-2; D gene unclear. This TCR was sampled from a woman aged 45 to 65 with HIV. Sequencing was performed on unsorted PBMCs, taken 4.1 years after starting antiretroviral therapy. CDR3 sequence: CASSVDLYTGELFF. The CDR3 nucleotides are TGTGCCAGCAGCGTAGACCTTTACACCGGGGAGCTGTTTTTT.